Listed below are T cell receptor beta chains from one sample, sequenced in a study of blood T cell repertoires in COVID-19. The assay was immunoSEQ multiplex PCR, and TCRdb's table has in-frame clones only and misses some. Of tens of thousands of clones in the sample, approximately 90% were seen once. Sequenced input: peripheral blood. These receptors were taken from a middle-aged man with acute or convalescent COVID-19. Both conserved end residues are part of each CDR3. A D gene is named only where the DNA matches it firmly. Expanded clones get a size class; other rows say once, few or many, or leave the size out.

j_gene,v_gene,d_gene,abundance,len,CDR3aa,CDR3nt
TRBJ1-2,TRBV25-1,.,.,12,CASVPRVYGYTF,TGTGCCAGCGTACCAAGAGTTTATGGCTACACCTTC
TRBJ1-6,TRBV12-3/TRBV12-4,.,.,13,CASSMGGASPLHF,TGTGCCAGCAGTATGGGGGGAGCCTCACCCCTCCACTTT
TRBJ1-4,TRBV6-5,.,.,14,CASQGAAANEKLFF,TGTGCCAGTCAGGGTGCCGCAGCTAATGAAAAACTGTTTTTT
TRBJ2-3,TRBV24-1,TRBD1,.,15,CATSDPGGPGDTQYF,TGTGCCACCTCCGACCCAGGGGGCCCAGGAGATACGCAGTATTTT
TRBJ2-5,TRBV11-3,TRBD1,.,14,CASTPGQARETQYF,TGTGCCAGCACCCCCGGACAGGCAAGGGAGACCCAGTACTTC
TRBJ2-4,TRBV29-1,TRBD2,.,14,CSVASGVAKNIQYF,TGCAGCGTTGCTAGCGGGGTAGCCAAAAACATTCAGTACTTC
TRBJ2-1,TRBV7-8,.,once,13,CASSLVARQVQFF,TGTGCCAGCAGCTTAGTGGCTCGACAGGTTCAGTTCTTC
TRBJ1-2,TRBV6-6,TRBD1,.,13,CASSFRTGDGYTF,TGTGCCAGCAGTTTCCGGACAGGGGATGGCTACACCTTC
TRBJ2-2,TRBV10-3,TRBD2,.,13,CAISGGAGGELFF,TGTGCCATCAGCGGGGGGGCTGGCGGGGAGCTGTTTTTT
TRBJ1-1,TRBV10-1,.,few,15,CATFLRPTFFTEAFF,TGCGCCACCTTTCTCCGTCCGACATTTTTCACTGAAGCTTTCTTT
TRBJ2-1,TRBV1,.,.,13,CTSKYWAYNEQFF,TGCACCAGCAAGTACTGGGCGTACAATGAGCAGTTCTTC
TRBJ2-7,TRBV5-4,.,once,16,CASSPRGTGQVGEQYF,TGTGCCAGCAGCCCGAGGGGGACGGGCCAGGTAGGGGAGCAGTACTTC
TRBJ2-7,TRBV19,TRBD2,.,16,CASSSRTSGATYEQYF,TGTGCCAGTAGTTCCCGGACTAGCGGGGCCACCTACGAGCAGTACTTC
TRBJ2-3,TRBV5-1,TRBD1,.,18,CASRTLTGGPLSTDTQYF,TGCGCCAGCAGGACCCTGACAGGGGGCCCCTTAAGCACAGATACGCAGTATTTT
TRBJ1-2,TRBV7-9,TRBD1,.,13,CASSPQGADGYTF,TGTGCCAGCAGCCCCCAGGGGGCGGATGGCTACACCTTC
TRBJ1-5,TRBV5-1,.,once,13,CASSLDSNQPQHF,TGCGCCAGCAGCTTAGACTCCAATCAGCCCCAGCATTTT
TRBJ1-1,TRBV19,.,once,14,CASSIEGGFTEAFF,TGTGCCAGTAGTATAGAGGGGGGTTTCACTGAAGCTTTCTTT
TRBJ2-1,TRBV7-2,TRBD2,.,16,CASSPWAGGGYNEQFF,TGTGCCAGCAGCCCCTGGGCGGGAGGAGGCTACAATGAGCAGTTCTTC
TRBJ2-2,TRBV11-3,TRBD1,.,16,CASSYLTGGASGELFF,TGTGCCAGCAGCTACCTTACAGGGGGCGCGTCCGGGGAGCTGTTTTTT
TRBJ2-3,TRBV6-5,TRBD2,.,15,CASSLSGSLTDTQYF,TGTGCCAGCAGCCTTAGCGGGAGTTTGACAGATACGCAGTATTTT
TRBJ1-1,TRBV6-1,.,.,13,CASSESENTEAFF,TGTGCCAGCAGTGAAAGCGAAAACACTGAAGCTTTCTTT
TRBJ2-1,TRBV7-2,TRBD2,.,14,CASSSSGSSNEQFF,TGTGCCAGCAGCTCTAGCGGGAGCTCGAATGAGCAGTTCTTC
TRBJ1-5,TRBV24-1,.,.,13,CATSHRVGQPQHF,TGTGCCACCAGCCACAGGGTAGGTCAGCCCCAGCATTTT
TRBJ2-1,TRBV7-9,TRBD1,.,18,CASSHPPVRQGNYNEQFF,TGTGCCAGCAGCCATCCCCCAGTCAGACAGGGGAACTACAATGAGCAGTTCTTC
TRBJ2-3,TRBV19,.,.,15,CASSMVGASTDTQYF,TGTGCCAGTAGTATGGTAGGGGCTAGCACAGATACGCAGTATTTT
TRBJ1-1,TRBV12-5,TRBD1,.,14,CASGSDREDTEAFF,TGTGCTAGTGGTTCCGACAGGGAAGACACTGAAGCTTTCTTT
TRBJ1-6,TRBV5-8,TRBD1,.,14,CASRVGTANSPLHF,TGTGCCAGCAGGGTGGGGACAGCAAATTCACCCCTCCACTTT
TRBJ2-5,TRBV5-8,.,.,15,CASRQRQTEVETQYF,TGTGCCAGCAGACAACGACAGACCGAGGTAGAGACCCAGTACTTC
TRBJ1-2,TRBV28,TRBD1,.,12,CASNRGTGVYTF,TGTGCCAGCAACCGAGGGACAGGGGTCTACACCTTC
TRBJ1-5,TRBV19,.,once,13,CASSIGQLGPQHF,TGTGCCAGTAGTATAGGACAGTTGGGGCCCCAGCATTTT
TRBJ2-5,TRBV7-7,TRBD2,.,15,CASSLRRGAQETQYF,TGTGCCAGCAGCCTTAGGCGGGGGGCCCAAGAGACCCAGTACTTC
TRBJ2-2,TRBV15,.,.,17,CATRELDTGTNTGELFF,TGTGCCACCAGGGAATTAGATACAGGGACGAACACCGGGGAGCTGTTTTTT
TRBJ2-7,TRBV25-1,.,once,15,CASSDLPSDPYEQYF,TGTGCCAGCAGTGACCTTCCTTCAGATCCCTACGAGCAGTACTTC
TRBJ2-1,TRBV7-2,.,.,12,CASSLSTNEQFF,TGTGCCAGCAGCTTAAGTACTAATGAGCAGTTCTTC
TRBJ1-4,TRBV3-1/TRBV3-2,.,.,19,CASSQEKDTEEATNEKLFF,TGTGCCAGCAGCCAAGAAAAGGACACGGAAGAAGCAACTAATGAAAAACTGTTTTTT
TRBJ2-1,TRBV5-1,TRBD1,.,14,CASSLQTGWNEQFF,TGCGCCAGCAGCCTGCAGACAGGGTGGAATGAGCAGTTCTTC
TRBJ2-7,TRBV2,.,.,15,CASRGLAGGSYEQYF,TGTGCCAGCAGGGGATTGGCGGGTGGATCCTACGAGCAGTACTTC
TRBJ2-3,TRBV6-4,TRBD2,.,16,CASSDLASGSTDTQYF,TGTGCCAGCAGTGACCTTGCTAGCGGGAGCACAGATACGCAGTATTTT
TRBJ2-7,TRBV7-8,.,.,17,CASSLVPAGSTRYEQYF,TGTGCCAGCAGCTTAGTGCCGGCGGGGAGCACCCGGTACGAGCAGTACTTC
TRBJ2-7,TRBV5-4,TRBD1,.,16,CASSAEGDRSPYEQYF,TGTGCCAGCAGCGCCGAGGGGGACAGGTCCCCGTACGAGCAGTACTTC
TRBJ1-4,TRBV3-1/TRBV3-2,.,.,15,CASSQGSGAHGKLFF,TGTGCCAGCAGCCAAGGCAGCGGTGCTCATGGAAAACTGTTTTTT
TRBJ1-2,TRBV30,.,.,13,CAGQGLANYGYTF,TGTGCCGGGCAGGGACTAGCTAACTATGGCTACACCTTC
TRBJ1-1,TRBV28,.,.,12,CASRVGSTEAFF,TGTGCCAGCAGGGTAGGGAGCACTGAAGCTTTCTTT
TRBJ2-1,TRBV6-5,.,.,15,CASSRRDIFNDEQFF,TGTGCCAGCAGCCGCCGGGACATTTTTAACGATGAGCAGTTCTTC